This TCR beta chain was sequenced in a study of cytomegalovirus exposure and HLA in healthy donors. Study information: An early data release held 70 million to 90 million unique TCRs from HLA-typed donors.

There were likely unrecorded immune exposures, though donors were nominally healthy when sampled. Study-wide points: A few of the chains that were CMV-associated were confirmed in vitro to be specific for CMV antigens.

The primer mix had 60 Vbeta and 13 Jbeta primers. The data were produced by immunoSEQ multiplex PCR, yet TCRdb's version contains in-frame clones alone and is incomplete. The table lists about 140,000 clones, more than 70% of them singletons. V was pared by 4 bases and J by 7 bases, with 17 bases between. Germline V gene data show CDR1 as SGHVS and CDR2 as FQNEAQ. The CDR3 spans 15 residues. Of note for this clone: Its target is not known.

Sequencing was done on a sample of PBMCs. This sequence joins TRBV7-8 and TRBJ1-3; TRBD1 might be the D (5 bases). The TCR comes from a man aged 40-55 years in good health and CMV-seronegative. The CDR3 here is CASSSTGDFWNTIYF. CDR3 bases: TGTGCCAGCAGCTCCACCGGGGACTTCTGGAACACCATATATTTT.